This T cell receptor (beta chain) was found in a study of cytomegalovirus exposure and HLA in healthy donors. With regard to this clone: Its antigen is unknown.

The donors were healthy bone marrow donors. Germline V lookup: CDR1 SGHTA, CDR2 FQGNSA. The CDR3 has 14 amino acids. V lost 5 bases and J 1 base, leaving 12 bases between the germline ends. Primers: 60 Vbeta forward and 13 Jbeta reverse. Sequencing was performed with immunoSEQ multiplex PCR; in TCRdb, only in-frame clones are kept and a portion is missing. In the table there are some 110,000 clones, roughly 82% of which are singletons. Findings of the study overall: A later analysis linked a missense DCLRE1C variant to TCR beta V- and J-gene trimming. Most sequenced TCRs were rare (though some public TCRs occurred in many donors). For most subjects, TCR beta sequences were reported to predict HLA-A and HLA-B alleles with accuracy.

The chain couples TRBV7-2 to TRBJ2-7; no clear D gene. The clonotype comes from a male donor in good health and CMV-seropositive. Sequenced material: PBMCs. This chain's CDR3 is CASSPRAESYEQYF. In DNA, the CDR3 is TGTGCCAGCAGCCCACGTGCGGAGTCCTACGAGCAGTACTTC.